This T cell receptor (beta chain) was sequenced in a study of T cells in localized non-small cell lung cancer. Note on this clone: Antigen unknown.

Study-wide results and limits: Greater T cell density in blood accompanied longer overall survival.

Profiled with immunoSEQ multiplex PCR; TCRdb holds only in-frame clones, not every one. The sample holds fewer than 50,000 clones, approximately 80% seen once. V lost 3 bases to trimming and J lost 8 bases, with 19 bases between them. Germline CDR1 SEHNR, CDR2 FQNEAQ (reference sequence). This CDR3 has 15 residues. This chain joins TRBV7-9 and TRBJ1-2; no clear D gene. Sample: PBMCs, taken before any cancer treatment. The source of this sequence is a man aged 40-75 years with stage II lung adenocarcinoma. The CDR3 spells CASSLYSPGFDGYTF. The CDR3 DNA reads as TGTGCCAGCAGCTTGTATTCTCCGGGATTTGACGGCTACACCTTC.